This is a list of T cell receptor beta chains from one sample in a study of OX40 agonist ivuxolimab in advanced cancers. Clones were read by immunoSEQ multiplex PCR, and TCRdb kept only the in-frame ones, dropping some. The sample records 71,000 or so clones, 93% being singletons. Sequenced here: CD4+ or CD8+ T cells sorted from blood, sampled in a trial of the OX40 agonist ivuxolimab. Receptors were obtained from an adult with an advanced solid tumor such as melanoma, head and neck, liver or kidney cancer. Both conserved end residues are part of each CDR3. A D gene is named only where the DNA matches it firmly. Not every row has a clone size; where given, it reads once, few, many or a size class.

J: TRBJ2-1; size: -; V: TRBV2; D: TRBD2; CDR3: CASSDRRRGGNEQFF; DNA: TGTGCCAGCAGCGATAGACGTCGGGGGGGCAATGAGCAGTTCTTC
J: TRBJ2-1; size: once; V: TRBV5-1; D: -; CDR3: CASSLGSEQFF; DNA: TGCGCCAGCAGCTTGGGTAGCGAGCAGTTCTTC
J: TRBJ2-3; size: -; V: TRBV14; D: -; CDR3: CASSQDRAQYF; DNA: TGTGCCAGCAGCCAAGACCGGGCGCAGTATTTT
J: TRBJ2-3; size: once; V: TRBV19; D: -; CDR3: CASNNHGLTGSTDTQYF; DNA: TGTGCCAGTAATAATCACGGATTGACGGGGAGCACAGATACGCAGTATTTT
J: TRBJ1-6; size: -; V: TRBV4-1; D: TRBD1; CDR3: CASSQEWGTANSPLHF; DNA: TGCGCCAGCAGCCAAGAATGGGGGACAGCTAATTCACCCCTCCACTTT
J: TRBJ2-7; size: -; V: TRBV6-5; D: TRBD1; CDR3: CASSYTTGVDEQYF; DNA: TGTGCCAGCAGTTACACTACAGGGGTCGACGAGCAGTACTTC
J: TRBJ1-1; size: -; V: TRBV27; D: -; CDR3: CASMNRGRAGNTEAFF; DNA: TGTGCCAGCATGAATAGGGGTCGGGCAGGTAACACTGAAGCTTTCTTT
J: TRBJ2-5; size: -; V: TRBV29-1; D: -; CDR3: CSAQENQETQYF; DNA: TGCAGCGCACAGGAGAATCAAGAGACCCAGTACTTC
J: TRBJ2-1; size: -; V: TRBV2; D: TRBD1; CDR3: CASRGQDRGRGEQFF; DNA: TGTGCCAGCAGGGGACAGGACAGGGGGCGCGGTGAGCAGTTCTTC
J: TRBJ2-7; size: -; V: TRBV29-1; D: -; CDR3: CSVEVGDWYEQYF; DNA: TGCAGCGTTGAAGTGGGGGATTGGTACGAGCAGTACTTC
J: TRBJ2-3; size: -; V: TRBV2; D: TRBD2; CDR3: CASGTSGKTDTQYF; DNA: TGTGCCAGCGGGACTAGCGGAAAAACAGATACGCAGTATTTT
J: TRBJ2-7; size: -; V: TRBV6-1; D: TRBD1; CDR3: CASSETGGSWYEQYF; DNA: TGTGCCAGCAGTGAGACAGGGGGGTCTTGGTACGAGCAGTACTTC
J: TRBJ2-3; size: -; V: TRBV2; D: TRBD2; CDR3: CASSPVGGGRVDTQYF; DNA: TGTGCCAGCAGTCCGGTCGGGGGGGGCCGCGTAGATACGCAGTATTTT
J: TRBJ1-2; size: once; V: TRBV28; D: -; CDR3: CASSLTGLFDYGYTF; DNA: TGTGCCAGCAGTCTCACAGGGCTTTTTGACTATGGCTACACCTTC
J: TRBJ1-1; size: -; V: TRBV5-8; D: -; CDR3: CASSPRGSTEAFF; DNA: TGTGCCAGCAGCCCACGGGGGAGCACTGAAGCTTTCTTT
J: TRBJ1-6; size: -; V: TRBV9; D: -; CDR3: CASSVGGSYNSPLHF; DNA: TGTGCCAGCAGCGTAGGAGGTTCCTATAATTCACCCCTCCACTTT
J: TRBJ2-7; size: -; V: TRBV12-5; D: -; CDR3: CASGLGTAYEQYF; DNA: TGTGCTAGTGGTTTGGGGACAGCCTACGAGCAGTACTTC
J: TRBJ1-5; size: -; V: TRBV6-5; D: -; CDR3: CASTPDPYSNQPQHF; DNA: TGTGCCAGCACCCCCGACCCATATAGCAATCAGCCCCAGCATTTT
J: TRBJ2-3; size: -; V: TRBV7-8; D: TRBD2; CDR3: CASSSSGGASTDTQYF; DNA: TGTGCCAGCAGCTCCAGCGGGGGGGCTAGCACAGATACGCAGTATTTT
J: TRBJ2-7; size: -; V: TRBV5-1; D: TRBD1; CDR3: CASTSSGQGYEQYF; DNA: TGCGCCAGCACCTCCTCCGGACAGGGCTACGAGCAGTACTTC
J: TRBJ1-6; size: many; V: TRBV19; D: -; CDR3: CASNVRQGRNSPLHF; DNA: TGTGCCAGTAATGTACGGCAGGGTCGTAATTCACCCCTCCACTTT
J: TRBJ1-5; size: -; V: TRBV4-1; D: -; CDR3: CASSHYPSNQPQHF; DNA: TGCGCCAGCAGCCATTACCCTAGCAATCAGCCCCAGCATTTT
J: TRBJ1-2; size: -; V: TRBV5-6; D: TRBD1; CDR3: CASSQLGQGANYGYTF; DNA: TGTGCCAGCAGCCAGCTAGGACAGGGAGCTAACTATGGCTACACCTTC
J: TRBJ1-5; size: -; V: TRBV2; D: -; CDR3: CASSELWRSNQPQHF; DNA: TGTGCCAGCAGTGAACTCTGGCGGAGCAATCAGCCCCAGCATTTT
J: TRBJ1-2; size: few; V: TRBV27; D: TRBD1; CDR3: CASRPGTGDGYTF; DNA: TGTGCCAGCCGACCGGGGACAGGGGATGGCTACACCTTC
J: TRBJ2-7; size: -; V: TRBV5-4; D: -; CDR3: CASSLEVLGGQYF; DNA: TGTGCCAGCAGCTTGGAAGTCCTAGGCGGGCAGTACTTC
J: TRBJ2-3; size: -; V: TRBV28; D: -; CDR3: CASSFPPRGHNAVGTDTQYF; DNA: TGTGCCAGCAGTTTCCCCCCCAGGGGCCACAACGCCGTTGGCACAGATACGCAGTATTTT
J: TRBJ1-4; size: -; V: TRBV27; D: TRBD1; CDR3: CASSDGTGNEKLFF; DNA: TGTGCCAGCAGTGACGGGACAGGGAATGAAAAACTGTTTTTT
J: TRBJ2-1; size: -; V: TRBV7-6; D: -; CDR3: CASSSSPSSYNEQFF; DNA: TGTGCCAGCAGCTCTAGCCCCTCCTCCTACAATGAGCAGTTCTTC
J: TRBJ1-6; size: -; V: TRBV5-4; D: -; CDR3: CASSLGGGLLGNSPLHF; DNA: TGTGCCAGCAGCTTGGGTGGTGGACTTCTCGGAAATTCACCCCTCCACTTT
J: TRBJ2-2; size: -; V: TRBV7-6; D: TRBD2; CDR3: CASSFGGGAGELFF; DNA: TGTGCCAGCAGCTTTGGCGGGGGGGCCGGGGAGCTGTTTTTT
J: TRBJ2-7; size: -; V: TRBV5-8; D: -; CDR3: CASSPSRRAAGEQYF; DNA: TGTGCCAGCAGCCCTTCCAGAAGAGCCGCCGGCGAGCAGTACTTC
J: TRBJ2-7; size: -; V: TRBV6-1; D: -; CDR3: CASSEGWSGYSYEQYF; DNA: TGTGCCAGCAGTGAAGGTTGGAGCGGGTACTCCTACGAGCAGTACTTC
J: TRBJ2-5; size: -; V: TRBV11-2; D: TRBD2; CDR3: CASSSLLAGPQETQYF; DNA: TGTGCCAGCAGCTCGCTTCTAGCGGGACCACAAGAGACCCAGTACTTC
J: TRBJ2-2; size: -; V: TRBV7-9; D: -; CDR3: CASSWVPNTGELFF; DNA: TGTGCCAGCAGTTGGGTTCCAAACACCGGGGAGCTGTTTTTT
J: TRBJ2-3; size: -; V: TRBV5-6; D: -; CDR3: CASSLGGDTQYF; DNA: TGTGCCAGCAGCTTGGGGGGAGATACGCAGTATTTT